Presented here are 24 T cell receptor beta chains from one specimen sequenced in a study of shared clonotypes between healthy human individuals. TCRdb's table, derived via immunoSEQ multiplex PCR, lists solely in-frame clones and lacks some. The data hold some 660,000 clones, with 55% to 85% observed a single time. Sequencing was carried out using memory CD4+ T cells sorted from blood. Subset of the sample: CD45RA-negative fraction. These receptor sequences come from a woman in her 30s in good health.

This chain joins TRBV15 and TRBJ1-3; 7 positions match TRBD1. Germline trimming cut 0 bases from V and 0 bases from J; bases unmatched to any gene: 2. The V gene's germline CDR1 is LNHNV and CDR2 YYDKDF (reference sequence). This CDR3 contains 16 residues. CDR3 DNA sequence: TGTGCCACCAGCAGAGACAGGGGGGTCTCTGGAAACACCATATATTTT. The encoded protein is CATSRDRGVSGNTIYF.

CDR3 DNA sequence: TGTGCCAGCAGCTTAAATGCGGGACAGGGGGCCGGTGGGGCCAACGTCCTGACTTTC. Its translation: CASSLNAGQGAGGANVLTF. The chain recombines TRBV7-3 with TRBJ2-6; the match to TRBD1 covers 12 bases. CDR1 SGHTA and CDR2 FQGTGA come from the germline V gene. This CDR3 is 19 amino acids long. V was pared by 1 base and J by 3 bases, with 7 bases of the junction left unmatched.

The chain couples TRBV27 to TRBJ2-1; D is perhaps TRBD1 (6 bases). The length of the CDR3 is 15 residues. The germline V gene has CDR1 MNHEY and CDR2 SMNVEV (reference sequence). Deletions cut 8 bases from V and 4 bases from J, with 18 bases between. The CDR3: CASSRVGTPYNEQFF. Written as DNA, the CDR3 is TGTGCCAGCTCTCGCGTAGGGACACCTTACAATGAGCAGTTCTTC.

The chain joins TRBV29-1 to TRBJ2-5; no clear D gene. CDR1 is SQVTM and CDR2 is ANQGSEA in the germline V gene. The CDR3 has 10 residues. V lost 4 bases and J lost 5, with 5 bases in between. Here the CDR3 reads CSVGEETQYF. CDR3 in DNA: TGCAGCGTTGGAGAGGAGACCCAGTACTTC.

This rearrangement joins TRBV28 to TRBJ1-3, with 7 bases aligning to TRBD1. CDR3 length: 17 amino acids. CDR1 is MDHEN, CDR2 SYDVKM, per germline. After removal of 5 bases from V and 0 bases from J, the junction contained 10 bases not matched to a gene. The CDR3 sequence: CASSPSDRDDSGNTIYF. The CDR3 coding sequence is TGTGCCAGCAGTCCCTCCGACAGGGACGACTCTGGAAACACCATATATTTT.

In its sample, this clone was seen once. The chain uses TRBV10-3 and TRBJ1-4; no firm D call. Germline CDR1 is ENHRY and CDR2 is SYGVKD. V was pared by 3 bases and J by 1 base, with 9 bases between. The CDR3 sequence is 15 residues long. CDR3 loop: CAISDPGQTNEKLFF. CDR3 nucleotide sequence: TGTGCCATCAGTGATCCGGGTCAAACTAATGAAAAACTGTTTTTT.

The V call is TRBV28, the J call TRBJ1-2; 7 bases are a match to TRBD1. V gave up 1 base and J gave up 4 bases; unmatched junction bases: 9. This CDR3 has 16 amino acids. The V gene's germline CDR1 is MDHEN and CDR2 SYDVKM. This CDR3 reads CASSLSGTAKSYGYTF. In DNA form, the CDR3 reads TGTGCCAGCAGTTTATCTGGGACAGCGAAGTCCTATGGCTACACCTTC.

J is TRBJ1-5 and V is TRBV19; 8 bases are a match to TRBD1. This CDR3 is 16 amino acids long. Germline lookup yields CDR1 LNHDA and CDR2 SQIVND (reference sequence). V shed 1 base and J 7 bases; nucleotides not matched to a gene: 9. CDR3 sequence: CASSIVGAGGRQPQHF. The CDR3 nucleotides are TGTGCCAGTAGTATAGTGGGAGCAGGGGGCCGGCAGCCCCAGCATTTT.

The CDR3 DNA reads as TGTGCCAGCAGCCCTGACAGGACCTACGAGCAGTACTTC. Its translation is CASSPDRTYEQYF. The V gene is TRBV11-2, the J gene TRBJ2-7; the D gene is possibly TRBD1 (6 bases). The V end lost 5 bases, the J end lost 2 bases, and 10 bases lay between the germline ends. Germline V gene sequence: CDR1 SGHAT, CDR2 FQNNGV. The CDR3 runs to 13 residues.

The V call is TRBV28, the J call TRBJ2-7; tentative D call: TRBD1 (5 bases). Trimming cost V 5 bases and J 0 bases, with 17 bases left between them. The CDR3 extends over 16 amino acids. From germline, CDR1 is MDHEN and CDR2 SYDVKM. In DNA, the CDR3 is TGTGCCAGCAGTACACGTCTGGGGCAGGACTCCTACGAGCAGTACTTC. Translating it yields CASSTRLGQDSYEQYF.

The chain uses TRBV6-6 and TRBJ1-1, with D maybe TRBD1 (5 bases). The CDR3 is 12 amino acids. The germline V and J ends were trimmed by 5 bases and 9 bases, with 13 bases remaining between them. The germline gives CDR1 MNHNY, CDR2 SVGAGI (reference sequence). Here the CDR3 reads CASSRDGGKAFF. The CDR3 region has the DNA TGTGCCAGCAGTCGGGACGGCGGGAAAGCTTTCTTT.

This clone has a single count. At the DNA level, this CDR3 is encoded by other sequences in the same sample as well. The chain is built from TRBV5-6 and TRBJ2-1; D unclear. CDR3 length: 11 residues. Germline V CDR1 and CDR2: SGHDT, YYEEEE. V was trimmed by 1 base and J by 6 bases, leaving 2 bases between them. The CDR3 loop is CASSLRNEQFF. The CDR3 region has the DNA TGTGCCAGCAGCTTGCGCAATGAGCAGTTCTTC.

The chain recombines TRBV18 with TRBJ1-2; D remains unclear. The V end lost 1 base, the J end lost 0 bases, and 9 bases lay between the germline ends. Germline V lookup: CDR1 KGHSH, CDR2 LQKENI. This CDR3 is built from 15 residues. The CDR3 DNA reads TGTGCCAGCTCACCACTCGGAAATTCTAACTATGGCTACACCTTC. This translates into CASSPLGNSNYGYTF. Based on the CDR3 plus reference TRBV18 and TRBJ1-2, the full variable domain is NAGVMQNPRHLVRRRGQEARLRCSPMKGHSHVYWYRQLPEEGLKFMVYLQKENIIDESGMPKERFSAEFPKEGPSILRIQQVVRGDSAAYFCASSPLGNSNYGYTFGSGTRLTVV.

The chain carries TRBV19 and TRBJ2-7, with 11 bases fitting TRBD2. Per the germline V gene, CDR1 is LNHDA and CDR2 is SQIVND (reference sequence). This CDR3 contains 16 residues. The trim removed 2 bases at V and 6 bases at J, leaving 9 bases unmatched. CDR3 coding DNA: TGTGCCAGTAGTATACGGCATAGCGGGAGGGCCGGCGAGCAGTACTTC. Protein: CASSIRHSGRAGEQYF.

This sequence joins TRBV28 and TRBJ1-4, with D hard to call. The CDR3 has 13 amino acids. V gave up 3 bases and J gave up 2 bases, with 4 bases separating them. Germline V lookup: CDR1 MDHEN, CDR2 SYDVKM. The CDR3 reads CASSFVTNEKLFF. For the CDR3, the DNA is TGTGCCAGCAGTTTCGTGACTAATGAAAAACTGTTTTTT.

This rearrangement joins TRBV6-5 to TRBJ2-2, with D maybe TRBD2 (6 bases). This CDR3 region has 15 residues. The ends were cut back, 6 bases at V and 4 bases at J, with 15 bases in the middle. The germline CDR1 and CDR2 sequences are MNHEY and SVGAGI. CDR3 protein: CASSPAGFSTGELFF. The CDR3 DNA is TGTGCCAGCAGCCCCGCGGGGTTTTCCACCGGGGAGCTGTTTTTT.

This chain joins TRBV5-6 and TRBJ1-4; D is uncertain. CDR1 and CDR2 (germline): SGHDT, YYEEEE. The CDR3 totals 16 residues. Trimming took 5 bases from V and 1 from J, leaving 15 bases between them. The CDR3 sequence is CASSLFSARTNEKLFF. CDR3 sequence (DNA): TGTGCCAGCAGTTTGTTCTCGGCGCGAACTAATGAAAAACTGTTTTTT.

The chain uses TRBV9 and TRBJ1-4; D gene unclear. The germline CDR1 and CDR2 sequences are SGDLS and YYNGEE. The CDR3 contains 14 residues. V was shortened by 0 bases and J by 8 bases, with 11 bases between the two germline ends. The chain's CDR3 is CASSVDGRPEKLFF. In DNA form, the CDR3 reads TGTGCCAGCAGCGTAGATGGCAGGCCCGAAAAACTGTTTTTT.

This chain joins TRBV15 and TRBJ2-5, with a possible D match to TRBD1 (6 bases). Trimming left V 0 bases short and J 4 bases short, with 15 bases between. The CDR3 spans 16 residues. The germline V gene has CDR1 LNHNV and CDR2 YYDKDF (reference sequence). DNA for the CDR3: TGTGCCACCAGCAGAGATCCTGGAGGACAGACAGAGACCCAGTACTTC. It specifies CATSRDPGGQTETQYF.

This clone came up once. This sequence joins TRBV27 and TRBJ2-5; D is perhaps TRBD1 or TRBD2 (5 bases each). Germline V CDR1 and CDR2: MNHEY, SMNVEV (reference sequence). There are 15 residues in the CDR3. V was cut by 6 bases and J by 5 bases, with 19 bases left in between. CDR3 residues: CASSSGRLPGETQYF. The DNA of the CDR3 is TGTGCCAGCAGCTCGGGGCGACTGCCTGGGGAGACCCAGTACTTC.

The rearrangement uses TRBV19 and TRBJ2-5, with a weak D call TRBD1 (6 bases). CDR3 length equals 14 residues. Trimming removed 5 bases from V and 2 bases from J, with 12 bases in between. The germline gives CDR1 LNHDA, CDR2 SQIVND (reference sequence). The CDR3 coding sequence is TGTGCCAGTAGTTTACAGGGTTGGCAAGAGACCCAGTACTTC. It yields the protein CASSLQGWQETQYF. Looking up the rest from reference TRBV19 and TRBJ2-5 gives the full variable domain: DGGITQSPKYLFRKEGQNVTLSCEQNLNHDAMYWYRQDPGQGLRLIYYSQIVNDFQKGDIAEGYSVSREKKESFPLTVTSAQKNPTAFYLCASSLQGWQETQYFGPGTRLLVL.

The J gene is TRBJ1-2, the V gene TRBV6-5; unclear D gene. The ends were cut back, 2 bases at V and 8 bases at J, with 12 bases in the middle. The CDR3 is 13 amino acids. Per germline, CDR1 MNHEY and CDR2 SVGAGI. The CDR3 spells CASSYRSREGYTF. CDR3 bases: TGTGCCAGCAGTTACAGGTCCCGGGAGGGCTACACCTTC.

This clone was counted a few times. The chain carries TRBV29-1 and TRBJ2-7; tentatively, D is TRBD2 (6 bases). This CDR3 is 14 amino acids long. V lost 5 bases, J lost 4 bases, and 18 bases lay in between. CDR1 is SQVTM, CDR2 ANQGSEA, per germline. Here the CDR3 DNA reads TGCAGCGTTCTCCCCTCCGGGCTAGCGTACGAGCAGTACTTC. Amino acids: CSVLPSGLAYEQYF.

This clone was detected a few times. The rearrangement joins TRBV27 to TRBJ1-5; D not certain. Germline-derived CDR1 and CDR2 are MNHEY and SMNVEV (reference sequence). The CDR3 loop spans 11 amino acids. V was trimmed by 5 bases and J by 6 bases, leaving 5 bases between them. The CDR3 DNA is TGTGCCAGCAGTCCCCTTCAGCCCCAGCATTTT. It specifies CASSPLQPQHF.